The 26 T cell receptor beta chains below were found in one sample sequenced in a study of CD4 T cells in relation to SARS-CoV-2 and coronaviruses. Their antigens remain unidentified. Repertoires were generated with immunoSEQ multiplex PCR, while TCRdb's copy carries only in-frame clones and drops some. The sample includes 35,000 or so clones, around 77% of them seen just once. The sample comprised memory CD4+ T cells from PBMCs, cultured in vitro. Every receptor here comes from an adult with COVID-19.

This chain links TRBV11-3 with TRBJ2-3, with 10 bases that match TRBD1. V lost 5 bases and J lost 4; bases outside the gene matches: 3. Looked up from germline, CDR1 is SGHNT and CDR2 is YENEEA. The CDR3 covers 14 residues. CDR3 bases: TGTGCCAGCAGCCCCGGACAGGGGGCAGATACGCAGTATTTT. This sequence encodes CASSPGQGADTQYF.

This chain links TRBV7-9 with TRBJ2-3; TRBD2 aligns across 15 bases. Germline V gives CDR1 SEHNR, CDR2 FQNEAQ (reference sequence). The CDR3 spans 19 residues. J gave up 4 bases and V 5 bases, and 13 bases lay outside the gene matches. The CDR3 is CASSPLDGLAGGPADTQYF. The DNA of the CDR3 is TGTGCCAGCAGCCCCTTAGATGGACTAGCGGGAGGGCCAGCAGATACGCAGTATTTT.

The rearrangement joins TRBV7-3 to TRBJ2-1; D might be TRBD2 (5 bases). The length of the CDR3 is 13 residues. V was shortened by 1 base and J by 6 bases, with 7 bases between the two germline ends. Germline V lookup: CDR1 SGHTA, CDR2 FQGTGA. In nucleotides, the CDR3 is TGTGCCAGCAGCTTAAGGGAGCCCAATGAGCAGTTCTTC. The encoded protein is CASSLREPNEQFF.

The chain is built from TRBV6-7 and TRBJ2-7; possibly TRBD2 for D (6 bases). TRBV6-7 is an open reading frame, and its role is uncertain. The CDR3 runs to 13 residues. Trimming took 6 bases from V and 4 from J, leaving 13 bases between them. Here the CDR3 DNA reads TGTGCCAGCAGATTAGCGGATTCTTACGAGCAGTACTTC. This gives the protein CASRLADSYEQYF.

The table lists this clone with a count of one. The chain has TRBV7-8 and TRBJ2-5; no clear D gene. Germline V gene lookup returns CDR1 SGHVS and CDR2 FQNEAQ. The CDR3 runs to 12 residues. V lost 5 bases, J lost 7 bases, and 11 bases lay in between. CDR3 region: CASSGDTGTQYF. The DNA of the CDR3 is TGTGCCAGCAGCGGAGATACGGGGACCCAGTACTTC.

This clone was detected only once. The genes are TRBV6-2 or TRBV6-3 and TRBJ2-3; D is unclear. V lost 6 bases to trimming and J lost 1 base, with 17 bases between them. The CDR3 has 16 amino acids. Germline V gene sequence: CDR1 MNHEY, CDR2 SVGEGT. CDR3 in DNA: TGTGCCAGCAGCTCACGGGTCTTGCCAGGCACAGATACGCAGTATTTT. Translated: CASSSRVLPGTDTQYF.

V usage is TRBV27 and J usage is TRBJ2-6, with D possibly matching TRBD1 (5 bases). The CDR3 totals 16 residues. Germline values: CDR1 MNHEY, CDR2 SMNVEV (reference sequence). With 3 bases removed from V and 1 base from J, the gap between germline ends came to 10 bases. CDR3 in amino acids: CASSFPRTSGANVLTF. The CDR3 region has the DNA TGTGCCAGCAGTTTTCCCAGGACATCTGGGGCCAACGTCCTGACTTTC.

The V gene is TRBV27, the J gene TRBJ2-7, with a tentative D call TRBD2 (5 bases). CDR3 length: 14 residues. Germline V gene sequence: CDR1 MNHEY, CDR2 SMNVEV (reference sequence). Trimming left V 6 bases short and J 0 bases short, with 12 bases between. CDR3 bases: TGTGCCAGCAGCGGCACCGGGAACTCCTACGAGCAGTACTTC. It translates to CASSGTGNSYEQYF.

This clone has a single count. The rearrangement joins TRBV5-6 to TRBJ1-5, with D possibly matching TRBD1 (5 bases). The ends were cut back, 1 base at V and 4 bases at J, with 15 bases in the middle. This CDR3 spans 16 amino acids. Germline V gene data show CDR1 as SGHDT and CDR2 as YYEEEE. The CDR3 spells CASSLWGEGRNQPQHF. Here the CDR3 DNA reads TGTGCCAGCAGCTTGTGGGGGGAAGGACGGAATCAGCCCCAGCATTTT.

This rearrangement joins TRBV19 to TRBJ1-5, with no clear D. CDR1 and CDR2 (germline): LNHDA, SQIVND (reference sequence). V was cut by 6 bases and J by 0 bases, with 12 bases left in between. The CDR3 spans 15 residues. The CDR3 DNA is TGTGCCAGTAGCGACCGGCCGGGTAGCAATCAGCCCCAGCATTTT. Translating gives CASSDRPGSNQPQHF.

The genes are TRBV10-1 and TRBJ2-7, with 9 bases that match TRBD2. Trimming at V came to 6 bases and at J to 4 bases, leaving 7 bases not matched to a gene. The CDR3 sequence is 14 residues long. Germline values: CDR1 WNHNN, CDR2 SYGVQD (reference sequence). The DNA for the CDR3 is TGCGCCAGCAGAAGGGGCGGGAGGGTTTACGAGCAGTACTTC. It translates to CASRRGGRVYEQYF.

The chain recombines TRBV19 with TRBJ2-6; D gene unclear. The CDR3 is made up of 14 amino acids. Germline V gene sequence: CDR1 LNHDA, CDR2 SQIVND (reference sequence). Between the trimmed V and J ends, which lost 4 bases and 4 bases, there was a span of 8 bases. The DNA of the CDR3 is TGTGCCAGTAGTACAGCCGCCGGGGCCAACGTCCTGACTTTC. Protein product: CASSTAAGANVLTF. The variable domain in full, with the rest retrieved from reference TRBV19 and TRBJ2-6, is DGGITQSPKYLFRKEGQNVTLSCEQNLNHDAMYWYRQDPGQGLRLIYYSQIVNDFQKGDIAEGYSVSREKKESFPLTVTSAQKNPTAFYLCASSTAAGANVLTFGAGSRLTVL.

The chain employs TRBV7-2 and TRBJ2-3; D assignment may be TRBD1 or TRBD2 (5 bases each). The CDR3 consists of 16 residues. V was pared by 1 base and J by 2 bases, with 13 bases between. Per germline, CDR1 SGHTA and CDR2 FQGNSA. DNA for the CDR3: TGTGCCAGCAGCTTAGTTGGGGGAGTGCCCACAGATACGCAGTATTTT. This codes for CASSLVGGVPTDTQYF.

The chain joins TRBV5-6 to TRBJ1-1, with unresolved D. The germline gives CDR1 SGHDT, CDR2 YYEEEE. This CDR3 comprises 13 residues. Trimming removed 5 bases from V and 3 bases from J, with 11 bases in between. For the CDR3, the DNA is TGTGCCAGCAGTTCTGACACGCACACTGAAGCTTTCTTT. Translation gives CASSSDTHTEAFF.

By sample share, this clone is medium-sized (0.01 to 0.1%). The gene calls are TRBV3-1 (or the pseudogene TRBV3-2) and TRBJ2-2; TRBD2 aligns across 10 bases. V lost 4 bases to trimming and J lost 1 base; unmatched junction nucleotides: 6. Germline assignment: CDR1 LGHDT and CDR2 YNNKEL (reference sequence). The CDR3 is 17 amino acids. The CDR3 DNA follows: TGTGCCAGCAGCCGCCGGACTAGCGGTAGGAACACCGGGGAGCTGTTTTTT. Translation: CASSRRTSGRNTGELFF.

The rearrangement uses TRBV12-3 or TRBV12-4 and TRBJ1-5; D remains ambiguous. Between the trimmed V and J ends, which lost 4 bases and 0 bases, there was a span of 1 base. This CDR3 has 12 amino acids. CDR3 sequence: CASSYSNQPQHF. CDR3 DNA: TGTGCCAGCAGTTATAGCAATCAGCCCCAGCATTTT.

This rearrangement joins TRBV2 to TRBJ2-7; D ambiguous. The CDR3 is made up of 15 amino acids. From germline, CDR1 is SNHLY and CDR2 FYNNEI. V lost 3 bases and J lost 0, with 12 bases in between. CDR3 DNA: TGTGCCAGCAGTGATCTCCTGTTGAGCTCCTACGAGCAGTACTTC. Amino acid sequence: CASSDLLLSSYEQYF.

The V gene is TRBV28, the J gene TRBJ2-5; D is possibly TRBD1 or TRBD2 (6 bases each). This CDR3 has 13 amino acids. Deletions cut 4 bases from V and 4 bases from J, with 10 bases between. Germline loops: CDR1 MDHEN, CDR2 SYDVKM. The CDR3 nucleotides read TGTGCCAGCAGTTACGGGGGCCTAGAGACCCAGTACTTC. Translated: CASSYGGLETQYF.

This chain uses TRBV2 with TRBJ1-5; D call uncertain. Germline V gene data show CDR1 as SNHLY and CDR2 as FYNNEI. V was clipped by 4 bases and J by 0 bases, with 16 bases between them. This CDR3 is built from 17 residues. CDR3: CASSARVGVYSNQPQHF. DNA for the CDR3: TGTGCCAGCAGTGCGCGGGTTGGGGTTTATAGCAATCAGCCCCAGCATTTT.

This sequence joins TRBV2 and TRBJ2-5, with TRBD2 matching 9 bases. Looked up from germline, CDR1 is SNHLY and CDR2 is FYNNEI. This CDR3 has 14 amino acids. J gave up 5 bases and V 6 bases, and 7 bases lay outside the gene matches. Here the CDR3 DNA reads TGTGCCAGCAGACCGCTAGCGGGAAGCGAGACCCAGTACTTC. Residues: CASRPLAGSETQYF.

CDR3 in amino acids: CATSITGTSGETQYF. The CDR3 DNA sequence: TGTGCCACCTCGATTACAGGCACTAGTGGGGAGACCCAGTACTTC. The J gene is TRBJ2-5, the V gene TRBV18; the D call may be TRBD1 or TRBD2 (5 bases each). The germline gives CDR1 KGHSH, CDR2 LQKENI. The CDR3 contains 15 residues. Trimming removed 10 bases at V and 5 bases at J, with 23 bases between.

This chain uses TRBV6-4 with TRBJ2-1, with unresolved D. V was cut by 6 bases and J by 15 bases, with 27 bases left in between. Germline V CDR1 and CDR2: MRHNA, SNTAGT. The CDR3 has 15 residues. In nucleotides, the CDR3 is TGTGCCAGCAGCGGTTCTGCTGACTCCCCGAATGCGGTGTTCTTC. It yields the protein CASSGSADSPNAVFF.

In this sample, this clone turned up once. The V gene is TRBV4-2, the J gene TRBJ2-5; TRBD2 matches at 13 bases. The germline CDR1 and CDR2 sequences are LGHNA and YNFKEQ. V shed 0 bases and J 5 bases; nucleotides not matched to a gene: 9. The CDR3 length is 18 residues. CDR3 coding DNA: TGTGCCAGCAGCCAAGAACTAGCGGGAGGGCCGTCGACGGAGACCCAGTACTTC. Amino acid sequence: CASSQELAGGPSTETQYF.

The chain employs TRBV28 and TRBJ1-2; the D gene is possibly TRBD1 (6 bases). The germline CDR1 and CDR2 sequences are MDHEN and SYDVKM. Trimming stripped 6 bases from V and 2 bases from J, with 22 bases between. The CDR3 length is 17 residues. CDR3 loop: CASSLTQGFTGNYGYTF. The DNA of the CDR3 is TGTGCCAGCAGCCTAACACAGGGCTTCACCGGGAACTATGGCTACACCTTC.

V usage is TRBV4-1 and J usage is TRBJ2-5; 11 positions match TRBD2. Germline CDR1 is MGHRA and CDR2 is YSYEKL. This CDR3 has 15 residues. The J segment lost 4 bases and the V segment lost 0 bases, leaving 1 base of the junction unmatched. CDR3 coding DNA: TGCGCCAGCAGCCAAGAACTAGCGGGAGTAGAGACCCAGTACTTC. As protein: CASSQELAGVETQYF.

This clone was seen a handful of times. The chain employs TRBV7-9 and TRBJ2-1, with 7 nucleotides matching TRBD1. Per the germline V gene, CDR1 is SEHNR and CDR2 is FQNEAQ (reference sequence). Unmatched junction bases numbered 3, after V lost 4 bases and J lost 0 bases. The CDR3 contains 15 residues. CDR3: CASSSGQSSYNEQFF. As DNA, the CDR3 is TGTGCCAGCAGCTCGGGACAGAGCTCCTACAATGAGCAGTTCTTC.